This TCR beta chain was sequenced during a study of CD8+ T cells in alopecia areata. The sample's treatment: oral pan-JAK inhibitor, 5-10 mg twice daily. It was cDNA, reverse transcribed from extracted RNA, that served as the sequencing template. Here immunoSEQ multiplex PCR was the method, and the copy in TCRdb shows in-frame clones only, minus some. This table has about 120,000 clones, roughly 60% appearing once. General study points: TCR sharing was clearer in mice than between patients, perhaps partly owing to patient HLA diversity.

Details on this clone: Antigen unknown.

The CDR3 is 12 residues long. In germline, CDR1 is SQVTM, CDR2 ANQGSEA. V lost 4 bases, J lost 6 bases, and 12 bases lay in between. The sample consisted of CD8+ T cells sorted from blood, taken at week 4, from a patient treated with tofacitinib. The J gene is TRBJ1-2, the V gene TRBV29-1; a possible D gene is TRBD1 (5 bases). This TCR came from a human donor with alopecia areata. The CDR3 DNA reads TGCAGCGTTGTGGGGCAAGTGGATGGCTACACCTTC. This encodes CSVVGQVDGYTF.